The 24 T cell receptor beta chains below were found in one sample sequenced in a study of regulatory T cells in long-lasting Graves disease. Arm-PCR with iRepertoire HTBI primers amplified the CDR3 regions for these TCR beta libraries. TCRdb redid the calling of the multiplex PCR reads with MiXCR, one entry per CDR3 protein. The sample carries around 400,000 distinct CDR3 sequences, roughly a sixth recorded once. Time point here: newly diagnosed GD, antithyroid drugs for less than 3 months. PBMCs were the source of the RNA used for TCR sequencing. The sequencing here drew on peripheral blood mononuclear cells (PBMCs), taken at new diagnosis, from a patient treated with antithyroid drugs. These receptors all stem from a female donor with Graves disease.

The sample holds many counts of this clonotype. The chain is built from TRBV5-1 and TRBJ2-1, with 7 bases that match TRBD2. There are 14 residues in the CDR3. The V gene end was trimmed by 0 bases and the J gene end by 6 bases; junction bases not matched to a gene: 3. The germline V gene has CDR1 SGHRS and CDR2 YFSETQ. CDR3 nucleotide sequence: TGCGCCAGCAGCTTGGAGGGACTATCCAATGAGCAGTTCTTC. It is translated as CASSLEGLSNEQFF.

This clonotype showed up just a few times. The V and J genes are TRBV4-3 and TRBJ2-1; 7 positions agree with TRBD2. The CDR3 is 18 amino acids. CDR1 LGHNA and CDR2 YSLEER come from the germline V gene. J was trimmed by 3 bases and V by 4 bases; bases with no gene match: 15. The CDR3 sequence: CASSPNQPGEGRYNEQFF. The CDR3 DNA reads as TGCGCCAGCAGCCCAAACCAGCCCGGGGAGGGCCGCTACAATGAGCAGTTCTTC.

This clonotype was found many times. The CDR3 nucleotides are TGTGCCAGCAGTTTGGGCAGGGCGTCCTACGAGCAGTACTTC. This encodes CASSLGRASYEQYF. V gene TRBV27 combines with J gene TRBJ2-7; D might be TRBD1 (5 bases). V gave up 3 bases and J gave up 1 base, with 10 bases separating them. The length of the CDR3 is 14 residues. Germline V gives CDR1 MNHEY, CDR2 SMNVEV (reference sequence).

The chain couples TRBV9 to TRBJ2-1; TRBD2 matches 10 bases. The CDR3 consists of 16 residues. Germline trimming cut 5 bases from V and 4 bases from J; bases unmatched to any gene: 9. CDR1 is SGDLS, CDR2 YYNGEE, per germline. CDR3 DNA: TGTGCCAGCAGTCCCCTAGGGACTAGCGTGTACAATGAGCAGTTCTTC. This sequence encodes CASSPLGTSVYNEQFF.

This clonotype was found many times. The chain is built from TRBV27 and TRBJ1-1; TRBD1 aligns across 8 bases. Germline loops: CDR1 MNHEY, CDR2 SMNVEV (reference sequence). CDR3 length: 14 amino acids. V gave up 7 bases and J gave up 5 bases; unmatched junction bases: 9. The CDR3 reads CASTPTGVGTEAFF. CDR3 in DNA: TGTGCCAGCACCCCGACAGGGGTTGGAACTGAAGCTTTCTTT.

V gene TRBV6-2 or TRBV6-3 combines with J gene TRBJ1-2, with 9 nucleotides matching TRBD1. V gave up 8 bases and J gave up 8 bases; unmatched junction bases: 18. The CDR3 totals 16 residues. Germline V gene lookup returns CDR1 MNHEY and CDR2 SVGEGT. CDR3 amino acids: CASYASGSWDRVGYTF. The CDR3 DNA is TGTGCCAGCTATGCCTCCGGAAGTTGGGACAGGGTCGGCTACACCTTC.

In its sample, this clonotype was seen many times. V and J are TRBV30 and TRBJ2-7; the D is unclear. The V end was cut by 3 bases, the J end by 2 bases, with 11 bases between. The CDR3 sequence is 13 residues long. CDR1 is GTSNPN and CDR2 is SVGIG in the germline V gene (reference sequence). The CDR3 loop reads CAWRLAVPYEQYF. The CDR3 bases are TGTGCCTGGAGACTGGCCGTCCCCTACGAGCAGTACTTC.

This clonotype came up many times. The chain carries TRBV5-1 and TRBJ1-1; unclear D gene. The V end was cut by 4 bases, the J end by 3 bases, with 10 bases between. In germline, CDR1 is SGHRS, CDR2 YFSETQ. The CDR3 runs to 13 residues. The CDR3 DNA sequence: TGCGCCAGCAGCGCCATGCCGGACACTGAAGCTTTCTTT. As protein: CASSAMPDTEAFF.

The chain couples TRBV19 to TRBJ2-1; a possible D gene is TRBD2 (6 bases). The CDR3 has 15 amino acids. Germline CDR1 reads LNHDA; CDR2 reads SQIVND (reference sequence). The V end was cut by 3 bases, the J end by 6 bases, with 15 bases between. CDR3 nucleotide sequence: TGTGCCAGTAGTATTGGGGGGATCAGCGGCAATGAGCAGTTCTTC. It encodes CASSIGGISGNEQFF.

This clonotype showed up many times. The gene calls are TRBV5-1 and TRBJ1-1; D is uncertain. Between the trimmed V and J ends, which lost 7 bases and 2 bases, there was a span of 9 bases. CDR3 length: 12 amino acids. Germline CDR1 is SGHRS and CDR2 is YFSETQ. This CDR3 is CASGPLNTEAFF. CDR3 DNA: TGCGCCAGCGGTCCCTTAAACACTGAAGCTTTCTTT.

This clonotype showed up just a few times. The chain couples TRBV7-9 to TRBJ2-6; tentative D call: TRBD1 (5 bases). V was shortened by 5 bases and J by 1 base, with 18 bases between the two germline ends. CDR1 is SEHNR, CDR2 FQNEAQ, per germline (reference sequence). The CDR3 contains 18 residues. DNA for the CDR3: TGTGCCAGCAGCCGTGGGGCCAGGGCCCTTTCTGGGGCCAACGTCCTGACTTTC. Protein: CASSRGARALSGANVLTF.

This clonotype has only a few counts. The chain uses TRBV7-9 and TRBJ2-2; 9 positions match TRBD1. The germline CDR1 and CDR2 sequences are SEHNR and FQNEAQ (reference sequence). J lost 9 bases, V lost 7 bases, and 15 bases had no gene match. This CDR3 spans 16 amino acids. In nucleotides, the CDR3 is TGTGCCAGCAACCTTTGGGACAGGGACAAGGGGCGGGAGCTGTTTTTT. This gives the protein CASNLWDRDKGRELFF.

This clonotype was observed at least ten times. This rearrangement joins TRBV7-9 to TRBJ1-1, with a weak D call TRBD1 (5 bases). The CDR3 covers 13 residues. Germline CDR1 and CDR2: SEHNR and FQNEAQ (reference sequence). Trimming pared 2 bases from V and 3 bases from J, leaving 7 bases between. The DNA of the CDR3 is TGTGCCAGCAGCTTATTACAGGACACTGAAGCTTTCTTT. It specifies CASSLLQDTEAFF.

The DNA for the CDR3 is TGTGCCAGCAGCTTACAACAGCCTGGGGAAAAACTGTTTTTT. Translation gives CASSLQQPGEKLFF. J is TRBJ1-4 and V is TRBV11-2, with D unresolved. The V gene's germline CDR1 is SGHAT and CDR2 FQNNGV. Between the trimmed V and J ends, which lost 2 bases and 8 bases, there was a span of 12 bases. The CDR3 has 14 amino acids. Based on the CDR3 plus reference TRBV11-2 and TRBJ1-4, the full variable domain is EAGVAQSPRYKIIEKRQSVAFWCNPISGHATLYWYQQILGQGPKLLIQFQNNGVVDDSQLPKDRFSAERLKGVDSTLKIQPAKLEDSAVYLCASSLQQPGEKLFFGSGTQLSVL.

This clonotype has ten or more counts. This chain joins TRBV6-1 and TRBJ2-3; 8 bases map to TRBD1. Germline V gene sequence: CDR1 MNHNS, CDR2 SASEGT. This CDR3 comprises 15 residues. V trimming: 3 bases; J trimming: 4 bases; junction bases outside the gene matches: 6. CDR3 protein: CASSDKRQGSDTQYF. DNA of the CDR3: TGTGCCAGCAGTGACAAACGACAGGGGTCAGATACGCAGTATTTT.

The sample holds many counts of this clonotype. The DNA for the CDR3 is TGTGCCAGCACCAGGGAGCAAGATACGCAGTATTTT. Translation gives CASTREQDTQYF. The V call is TRBV7-9, the J call TRBJ2-3; D may correspond to TRBD1 or TRBD2 (5 bases each). Trimming pared 7 bases from V and 5 bases from J, leaving 10 bases between. The CDR3 covers 12 residues. Germline CDR1 SEHNR, CDR2 FQNEAQ (reference sequence).

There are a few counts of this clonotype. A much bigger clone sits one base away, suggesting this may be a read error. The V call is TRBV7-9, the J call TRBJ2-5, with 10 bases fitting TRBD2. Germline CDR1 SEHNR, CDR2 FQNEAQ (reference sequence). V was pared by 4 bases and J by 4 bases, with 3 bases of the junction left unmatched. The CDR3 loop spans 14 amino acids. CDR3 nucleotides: TGTGCCAGCAGCTCCTGGACTAGCGGAGAGACCCAGTACTTC. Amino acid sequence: CASSSWTSGETQYF. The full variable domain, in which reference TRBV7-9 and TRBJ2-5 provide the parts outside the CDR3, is DTGVSQNPRHKITKRGQNVTFRCDPISEHNRLYWYRQTLGQGPEFLTYFQNEAQLEKSRLLSDRFSAERPKGSFSTLEIQRTEQGDSAMYLCASSSWTSGETQYFGPGTRLLVL.

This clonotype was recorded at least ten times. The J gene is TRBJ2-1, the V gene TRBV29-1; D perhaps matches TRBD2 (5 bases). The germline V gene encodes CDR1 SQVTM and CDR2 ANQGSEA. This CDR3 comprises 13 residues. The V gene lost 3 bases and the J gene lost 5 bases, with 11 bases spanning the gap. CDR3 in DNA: TGCAGCGTTGACCGGGGAGCACACAATGAGCAGTTCTTC. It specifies CSVDRGAHNEQFF.

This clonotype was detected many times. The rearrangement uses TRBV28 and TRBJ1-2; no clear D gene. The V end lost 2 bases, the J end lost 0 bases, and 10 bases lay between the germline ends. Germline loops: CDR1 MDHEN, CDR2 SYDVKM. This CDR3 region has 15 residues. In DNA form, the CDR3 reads TGTGCCAGCAGTTTAACAGATAGGACTAACTATGGCTACACCTTC. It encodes CASSLTDRTNYGYTF.

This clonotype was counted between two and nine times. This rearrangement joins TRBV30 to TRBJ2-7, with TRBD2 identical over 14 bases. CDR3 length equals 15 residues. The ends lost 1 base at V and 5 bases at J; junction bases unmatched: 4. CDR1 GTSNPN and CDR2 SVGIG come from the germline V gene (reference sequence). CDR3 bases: TGTGCCTGGAGTGCGGGACTAGCGGGAGTTAACGAGCAGTACTTC. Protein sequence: CAWSAGLAGVNEQYF.

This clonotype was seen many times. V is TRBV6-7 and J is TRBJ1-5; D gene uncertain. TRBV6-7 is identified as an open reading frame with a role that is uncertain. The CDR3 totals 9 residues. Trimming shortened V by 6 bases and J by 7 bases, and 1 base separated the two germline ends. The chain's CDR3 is CASSQPQHF. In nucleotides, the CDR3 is TGTGCCAGCAGCCAGCCCCAGCATTTT.

The CDR3 region has the DNA TGCGCCAGCAGCCAAGGGCAGCTCGCTATCGGACCCCTCCACTTT. Protein: CASSQGQLAIGPLHF. The rearrangement uses TRBV4-3 and TRBJ1-6, with D unresolved. The V end was cut by 1 base, the J end by 12 bases, with 16 bases between. The CDR3 is 15 amino acids. Per germline, CDR1 LGHNA and CDR2 YSLEER.

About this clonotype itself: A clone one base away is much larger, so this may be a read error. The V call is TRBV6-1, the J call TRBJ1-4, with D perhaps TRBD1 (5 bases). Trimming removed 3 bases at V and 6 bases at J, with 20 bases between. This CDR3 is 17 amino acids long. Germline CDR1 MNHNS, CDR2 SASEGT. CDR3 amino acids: CASSDSRWGPDHEKLFF. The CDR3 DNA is TGTGCCAGCAGTGATTCCCGGTGGGGCCCAGACCATGAAAAACTGTTTTTT.

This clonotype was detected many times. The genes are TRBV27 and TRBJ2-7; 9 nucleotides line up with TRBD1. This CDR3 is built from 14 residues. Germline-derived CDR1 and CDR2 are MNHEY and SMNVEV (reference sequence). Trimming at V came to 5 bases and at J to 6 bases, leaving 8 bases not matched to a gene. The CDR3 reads CASSPGTGFSEQYF. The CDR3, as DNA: TGTGCCAGCAGTCCCGGGACAGGGTTCTCCGAGCAGTACTTC.